This TCR beta chain was found in a study of molecular identifiers for immune sequencing clone quantification. Study background: In replicates, RNA taken from roughly 21,000 or 96,000 naive CD8 cells was divided five ways, and four portions underwent sequencing. Study-level points and caveats: Whereas clones above 20 RNA copies held under 1% of naive-cell molecules, they held over 97% of effector molecules.

Many counts were recorded for this clonotype. The target antigen is unknown. Preparation of the bulk TCR libraries relied on previously described methods and listed TCR primers. One entry per CDR3 protein results from TCRdb running MiXCR on the PCR reads. This repertoire shows hundreds of thousands of distinct CDR3 sequences, just under 20% found once; its top ten account for approximately 0.9%. In germline, CDR1 is GTSNPN, CDR2 SVGIG (reference sequence). Trimming cost V 5 bases and J 0 bases, with 10 bases left between them. The CDR3 sequence is 13 residues long. CD8+CD4-CCR7+CD45RA+ sorting gave the naive CD8 T cells.

The receptor was derived from a human donor in good health. Some libraries in this study had Jurkat cell RNA spiked in. Sequenced input: naive CD8+ T cells from blood, with Jurkat cell RNA spiked in. Subset described: FACS-sorted CD8+CD4-CCR7+CD45RA+ naive T cells. The V call is TRBV30, the J call TRBJ1-1; possible D gene TRBD1, 6 bases. CDR3 loop: CAWGGQMNTEAFF. As DNA, the CDR3 is TGTGCCTGGGGGGGACAAATGAACACTGAAGCTTTCTTT.